At least ten counts were recorded for the clone carrying this T cell receptor (beta chain). Antigen unknown. Amplification of TCR beta CDR3 regions was performed using RNA transcripts as template. The HTBI primer set was used in a first-round RT-PCR of the TCR CDR3. TCRdb itself ran the multiplex PCR reads through MiXCR, one entry per CDR3 protein. This table has under 800,000 distinct CDR3 sequences, 14% appearing once. Clinical symptoms, serum thyroxine, TRAb, thyroid ultrasound and orbital computed tomography informed diagnoses. The V end lost 1 base, the J end lost 8 bases, and 3 bases lay between the germline ends. Germline V gene data show CDR1 as MDHEN and CDR2 as SYDVKM. The CDR3 has 12 amino acids. The data were taken from a study of T cells in Graves' hyperthyroidism and ophthalmopathy. The study's findings and limits: Also found in blood were most expanded thyroid clonotypes above 0.001. From stable hyperthyroidism, ophthalmopathy was set apart by a 13 V-J model. In validation, the model predicted ophthalmopathy. These predictions came a median roughly seven months before onset.

The chain couples TRBV28 to TRBJ1-6; D is unclear. Specimen: blood. This clonotype was obtained from a woman between 18 and 29 years old with Graves' hyperthyroidism. The DNA for the CDR3 is TGTGCCAGCAGTTTATTAGATTCACCCCTCCACTTT. Translating it yields CASSLLDSPLHF.